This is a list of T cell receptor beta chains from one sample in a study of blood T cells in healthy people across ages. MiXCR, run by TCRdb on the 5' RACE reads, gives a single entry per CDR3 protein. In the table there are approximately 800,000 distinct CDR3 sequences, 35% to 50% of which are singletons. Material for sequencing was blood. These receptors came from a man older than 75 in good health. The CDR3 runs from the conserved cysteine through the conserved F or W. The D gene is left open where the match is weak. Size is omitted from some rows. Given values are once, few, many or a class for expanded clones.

cdr3_nt: TGTGCCAGCAGCTCAAGAGACCTACGAGGGGGAGATACGCAGTATTTT
cdr3_aa: CASSSRDLRGGDTQYF
d_call: -
j_call: TRBJ2-3
v_call: TRBV7-9
clone_size: few

cdr3_nt: TGTGCCAGCAGCTGGGGGGGAATAGCAGATACGCAGTATTTT
cdr3_aa: CASSWGGIADTQYF
d_call: TRBD2
j_call: TRBJ2-3
v_call: TRBV7-3
clone_size: few

cdr3_nt: TGTGCCAGCAGTCCGCCAACCACCGGGAAGTCCAATGAGCAGTTCTTC
cdr3_aa: CASSPPTTGKSNEQFF
d_call: -
j_call: TRBJ2-1
v_call: TRBV12-3/TRBV12-4
clone_size: many

cdr3_nt: TGTGCCAGCAGTGAACATGAGGGCCCCCCAGATACGCAGTATTTT
cdr3_aa: CASSEHEGPPDTQYF
d_call: -
j_call: TRBJ2-3
v_call: TRBV2
clone_size: -

cdr3_nt: TGTGCCAGCAGCCCGACAGGGGGCGAAAAACTGTTTTTT
cdr3_aa: CASSPTGGEKLFF
d_call: TRBD1
j_call: TRBJ1-4
v_call: TRBV7-2
clone_size: -

cdr3_nt: TGTGCCAGCAGTTACTCCCACCGGGGACAGTCCTACGAGCAGTACTTC
cdr3_aa: CASSYSHRGQSYEQYF
d_call: TRBD1
j_call: TRBJ2-7
v_call: TRBV6-6
clone_size: -

cdr3_nt: TGTGCCAGCATTTTGACTAGCGGGACATGGGAGACCCAGTACTTC
cdr3_aa: CASILTSGTWETQYF
d_call: TRBD2
j_call: TRBJ2-5
v_call: TRBV2
clone_size: -

cdr3_nt: TGCAGCGTTACCGTTGGGGTACGGGAGTACAACGAGCAGTACTTC
cdr3_aa: CSVTVGVREYNEQYF
d_call: -
j_call: TRBJ2-7
v_call: TRBV29-1
clone_size: few

cdr3_nt: TGCAGCGCTCCGGGACAGTCTAACTATGGCTACACCTTC
cdr3_aa: CSAPGQSNYGYTF
d_call: TRBD1
j_call: TRBJ1-2
v_call: TRBV29-1
clone_size: -

cdr3_nt: TGCGCCAGCAGCTTGGGGCAGGGGGCGCTTGGCTACACCTTC
cdr3_aa: CASSLGQGALGYTF
d_call: TRBD1
j_call: TRBJ1-2
v_call: TRBV5-1
clone_size: -

cdr3_nt: TGTGCCAGCAGCCCCGACAGGGCCACAGATACGCAGTATTTT
cdr3_aa: CASSPDRATDTQYF
d_call: TRBD1
j_call: TRBJ2-3
v_call: TRBV12-3/TRBV12-4
clone_size: many

cdr3_nt: TGTGCCAGCAGCTCCCGACAGGGCAATCAGCCCCAGCATTTT
cdr3_aa: CASSSRQGNQPQHF
d_call: -
j_call: TRBJ1-5
v_call: TRBV7-2
clone_size: once

cdr3_nt: TGCAGTGCTAGAGATCGGATCCAGGGGGCGAATTCACCCCTCCACTTT
cdr3_aa: CSARDRIQGANSPLHF
d_call: TRBD1
j_call: TRBJ1-6
v_call: TRBV20-1
clone_size: -

cdr3_nt: TGTGCCAGCAGCCTACAGGGGGTTGCTAATGAAAAACTGTTTTTT
cdr3_aa: CASSLQGVANEKLFF
d_call: TRBD1
j_call: TRBJ1-4
v_call: TRBV7-9
clone_size: few

cdr3_nt: TGTGCCAGCAGGGCGGGACAGGGGACCGGGGAGCTGTTTTTT
cdr3_aa: CASRAGQGTGELFF
d_call: TRBD1
j_call: TRBJ2-2
v_call: TRBV7-3
clone_size: -

cdr3_nt: TGCAGTGCCGAGCCCCGATCAGCGACCTACGAGCAGTACTTC
cdr3_aa: CSAEPRSATYEQYF
d_call: -
j_call: TRBJ2-7
v_call: TRBV20-1
clone_size: -

cdr3_nt: TGTGCCAGCAGCCAAGAAAGGGCCAAAAACATTCAGTACTTC
cdr3_aa: CASSQERAKNIQYF
d_call: -
j_call: TRBJ2-4
v_call: TRBV14
clone_size: few

cdr3_nt: TGTGCCAGCAGCTTAGGCTACAAAGAGACCCAGTACTTC
cdr3_aa: CASSLGYKETQYF
d_call: -
j_call: TRBJ2-5
v_call: TRBV11-2
clone_size: -

cdr3_nt: TGTGCCATCAGTGAGTATACGGGTAGGCGCTACGAGCAGTACTTC
cdr3_aa: CAISEYTGRRYEQYF
d_call: -
j_call: TRBJ2-7
v_call: TRBV10-3
clone_size: -

cdr3_nt: TGTGCCAGCAGCTCCGCCCCACAGGGGCGGATCGGGGAGCTGTTTTTT
cdr3_aa: CASSSAPQGRIGELFF
d_call: TRBD1
j_call: TRBJ2-2
v_call: TRBV7-2
clone_size: -

cdr3_nt: TGCAGTGCTCGGACTAGCAGTTACAATGAGCAGTTCTTC
cdr3_aa: CSARTSSYNEQFF
d_call: TRBD2
j_call: TRBJ2-1
v_call: TRBV20-1
clone_size: few

cdr3_nt: TGTGCCTGGAGGACTAGCGGGAGGATTGAGCAGTACTTC
cdr3_aa: CAWRTSGRIEQYF
d_call: TRBD2
j_call: TRBJ2-7
v_call: TRBV30
clone_size: once

cdr3_nt: TGTGCCAGCAGCTCCACCGGGACAGTGAAGCAGTACTTC
cdr3_aa: CASSSTGTVKQYF
d_call: TRBD1
j_call: TRBJ2-4
v_call: TRBV7-2
clone_size: -

cdr3_nt: TGTGCCAGCAGCCAAGATCGGATATCGGCAGTGGGAGCGGCCCAGTACTTC
cdr3_aa: CASSQDRISAVGAAQYF
d_call: -
j_call: TRBJ2-5
v_call: TRBV4-2
clone_size: -

cdr3_nt: TGCAGTGCTAGCAAAGTTTACAATGAGCAGTTCTTC
cdr3_aa: CSASKVYNEQFF
d_call: -
j_call: TRBJ2-1
v_call: TRBV20-1
clone_size: -

cdr3_nt: TGTGCCAGCAGTTACCCACAGCGGGAGGGACAAGAGACCCAGTACTTC
cdr3_aa: CASSYPQREGQETQYF
d_call: TRBD2
j_call: TRBJ2-5
v_call: TRBV6-5
clone_size: -

cdr3_nt: TGTGCCAGCAGTGCTCGGAAGGGTTACGAGCAGTACTTC
cdr3_aa: CASSARKGYEQYF
d_call: -
j_call: TRBJ2-7
v_call: TRBV25-1
clone_size: many

cdr3_nt: TGTGCCACCAGTGATTGGTATGGCTACACCTTC
cdr3_aa: CATSDWYGYTF
d_call: -
j_call: TRBJ1-2
v_call: TRBV24-1
clone_size: -

cdr3_nt: TGTGCCAGCAGCTTTTCCGGGGGGACCTCTCGCAATGAGCAGTTCTTC
cdr3_aa: CASSFSGGTSRNEQFF
d_call: TRBD2
j_call: TRBJ2-1
v_call: TRBV7-2
clone_size: many

cdr3_nt: TGTGCCATCAGAGGACAGGGGGCCAGAAATGGCTACACCTTC
cdr3_aa: CAIRGQGARNGYTF
d_call: TRBD1
j_call: TRBJ1-2
v_call: TRBV10-3
clone_size: -

cdr3_nt: TGTGCCATCAGTGAGTCGGGTCCTAACTATGGCTACACCTTC
cdr3_aa: CAISESGPNYGYTF
d_call: -
j_call: TRBJ1-2
v_call: TRBV10-3
clone_size: -

cdr3_nt: TGTGCCAGCAGCCCCCTGGGGGGGGGGCTGCATGAGCAGTTCTTC
cdr3_aa: CASSPLGGGLHEQFF
d_call: -
j_call: TRBJ2-1
v_call: TRBV7-3
clone_size: many

cdr3_nt: TGTGCCACCAGTGGACCTGTTGGGGGCACAGATACGCAGTATTTT
cdr3_aa: CATSGPVGGTDTQYF
d_call: -
j_call: TRBJ2-3
v_call: TRBV24-1
clone_size: few

cdr3_nt: TGTGCCAGTAGTAAGGGACTAGCGGGAGACACCGGGGAGCTGTTTTTT
cdr3_aa: CASSKGLAGDTGELFF
d_call: TRBD2
j_call: TRBJ2-2
v_call: TRBV19
clone_size: few

cdr3_nt: TGTGCCAGCAAATTGGACCCTTTAAAAGAGGAAAAACTGTTTTTT
cdr3_aa: CASKLDPLKEEKLFF
d_call: -
j_call: TRBJ1-4
v_call: TRBV12-3/TRBV12-4
clone_size: few

cdr3_nt: TGTGCTAGTGGTTTGCCCACGGGACCCGGGTTCGTGGATACGCAGTATTTT
cdr3_aa: CASGLPTGPGFVDTQYF
d_call: -
j_call: TRBJ2-3
v_call: TRBV12-5
clone_size: -

cdr3_nt: TGTGCCACCAGTTTGACAGAGAAATCTGGTGAGCAGTTCTTC
cdr3_aa: CATSLTEKSGEQFF
d_call: -
j_call: TRBJ2-1
v_call: TRBV24-1
clone_size: few